This TCR beta chain was obtained from a study of response to subunit inactivated influenza vaccine. Germline V gene sequence: CDR1 MNHEY, CDR2 SVGEGT. There are 12 residues in the CDR3. The V end was cut by 6 bases, the J end by 1 base, with 7 bases between. Study outcomes and limitations: That few new T cells are recruited by each seasonal influenza vaccination was the authors' suggestion.

On this clonotype: What it binds is unknown.

One entry per CDR3 protein results from TCRdb running MiXCR on the RT-PCR reads. The data contain 650,000 to 800,000 distinct CDR3 sequences, roughly 13% of them singletons. This TCR came from a man in his fifties or sixties who received an inactivated influenza vaccine. The rearrangement uses TRBV6-2 or TRBV6-3 and TRBJ2-7; no clear D. Sequenced material: PBMCs from blood, taken roughly 15 days before vaccination. CDR3 region: CASRWNSYEQYF. The CDR3 DNA reads TGTGCCAGCAGATGGAATTCCTACGAGCAGTACTTC.